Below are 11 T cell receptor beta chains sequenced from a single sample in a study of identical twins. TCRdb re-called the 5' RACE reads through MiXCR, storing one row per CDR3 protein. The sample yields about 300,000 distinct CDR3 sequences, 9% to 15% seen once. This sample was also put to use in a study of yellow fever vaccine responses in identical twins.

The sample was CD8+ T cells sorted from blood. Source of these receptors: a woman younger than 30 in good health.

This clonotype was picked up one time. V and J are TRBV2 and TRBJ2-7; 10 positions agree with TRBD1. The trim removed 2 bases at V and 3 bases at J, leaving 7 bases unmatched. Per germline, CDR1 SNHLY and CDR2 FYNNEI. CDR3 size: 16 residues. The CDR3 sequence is CASSENEGQGIYEQYV. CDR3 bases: TGTGCCAGCAGTGAAAACGAGGGACAGGGGATCTACGAGCAGTACGTC.

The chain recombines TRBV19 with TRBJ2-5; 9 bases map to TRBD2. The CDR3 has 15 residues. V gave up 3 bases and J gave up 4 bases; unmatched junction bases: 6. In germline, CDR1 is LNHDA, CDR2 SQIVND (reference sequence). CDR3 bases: TGTGCCAGTAGTATTTTTAGCGGGAGCGGAGAGACCCAGTACTTC. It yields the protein CASSIFSGSGETQYF.

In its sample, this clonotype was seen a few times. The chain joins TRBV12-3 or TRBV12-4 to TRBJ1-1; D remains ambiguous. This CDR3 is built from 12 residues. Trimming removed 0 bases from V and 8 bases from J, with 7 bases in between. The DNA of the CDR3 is TGTGCCAGCAGTTTAGCAGGGCGGGAAGCTTTCTTT. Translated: CASSLAGREAFF.

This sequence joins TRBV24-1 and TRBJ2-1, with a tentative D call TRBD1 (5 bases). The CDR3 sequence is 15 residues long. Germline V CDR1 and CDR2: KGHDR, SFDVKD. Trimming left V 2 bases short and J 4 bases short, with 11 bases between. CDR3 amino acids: CATSDSGAPYNEQFF. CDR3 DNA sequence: TGTGCCACCAGTGATTCTGGGGCACCTTACAATGAGCAGTTCTTC.

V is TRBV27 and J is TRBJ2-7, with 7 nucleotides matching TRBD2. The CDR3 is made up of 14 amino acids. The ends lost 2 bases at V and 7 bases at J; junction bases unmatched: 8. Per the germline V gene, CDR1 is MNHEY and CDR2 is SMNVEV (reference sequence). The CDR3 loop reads CASSLAGVVEEQYF. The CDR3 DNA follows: TGTGCCAGCAGTTTAGCGGGAGTAGTTGAGGAGCAGTACTTC.

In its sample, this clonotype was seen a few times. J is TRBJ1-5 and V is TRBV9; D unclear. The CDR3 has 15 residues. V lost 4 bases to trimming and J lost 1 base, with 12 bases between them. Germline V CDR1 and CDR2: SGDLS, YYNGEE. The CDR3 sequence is CASSHSGSSNQPQHF. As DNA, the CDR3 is TGTGCCAGCAGCCACAGCGGCAGCAGCAATCAGCCCCAGCATTTT.

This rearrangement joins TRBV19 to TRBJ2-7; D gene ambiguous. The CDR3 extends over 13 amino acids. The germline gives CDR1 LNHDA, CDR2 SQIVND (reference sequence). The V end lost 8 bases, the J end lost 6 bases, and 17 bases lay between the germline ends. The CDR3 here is CASSMLPAREQYF. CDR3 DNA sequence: TGTGCCAGTTCTATGCTACCAGCTCGCGAGCAGTACTTC.

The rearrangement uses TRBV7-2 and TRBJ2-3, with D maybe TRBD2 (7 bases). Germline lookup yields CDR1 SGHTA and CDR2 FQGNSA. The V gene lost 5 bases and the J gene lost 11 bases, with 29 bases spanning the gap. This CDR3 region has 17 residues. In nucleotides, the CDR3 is TGTGCCAGCAGCGCCCCGGGGGACTACCTACTAGGGGGGGGGCAGTATTTT. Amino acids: CASSAPGDYLLGGGQYF.

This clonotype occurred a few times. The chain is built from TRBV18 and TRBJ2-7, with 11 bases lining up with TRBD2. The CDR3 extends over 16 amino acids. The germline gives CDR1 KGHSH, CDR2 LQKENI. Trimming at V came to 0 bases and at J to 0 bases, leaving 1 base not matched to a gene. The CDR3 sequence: CASSPPGTSGSYEQYF. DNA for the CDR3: TGTGCCAGCTCACCACCCGGGACTAGCGGCTCCTACGAGCAGTACTTC.

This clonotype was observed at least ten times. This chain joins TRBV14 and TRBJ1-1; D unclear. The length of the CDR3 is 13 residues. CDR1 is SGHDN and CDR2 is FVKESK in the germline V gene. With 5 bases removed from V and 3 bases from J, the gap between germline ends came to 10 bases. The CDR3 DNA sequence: TGTGCCAGCAGCGAACGGAGATACACTGAAGCTTTCTTT. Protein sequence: CASSERRYTEAFF. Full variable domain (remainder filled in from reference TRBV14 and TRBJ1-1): EAGVTQFPSHSVIEKGQTVTLRCDPISGHDNLYWYRRVMGKEIKFLLHFVKESKQDESGMPNNRFLAERTGGTYSTLKVQPAELEDSGVYFCASSERRYTEAFFGQGTRLTVV.

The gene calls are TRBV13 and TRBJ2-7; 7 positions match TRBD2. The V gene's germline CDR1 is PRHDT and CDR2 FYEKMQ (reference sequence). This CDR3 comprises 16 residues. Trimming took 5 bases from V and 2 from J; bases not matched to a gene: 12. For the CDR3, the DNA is TGTGCCAGCAGCGGATCGACTAGCCGGACGCCCTACGAGCAGTACTTC. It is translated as CASSGSTSRTPYEQYF.